The 19 T cell receptor beta chains reported below all come from one sample, sequenced in a study of blood T cells in healthy people across ages. Primers used in a second PCR of about 7 to 12 cycles were a sample-barcoded 5' primer and a J-beta primer mix. MiXCR, applied by TCRdb to the 5' RACE reads, yields one record per CDR3 protein. The sample has about 670,000 distinct CDR3 sequences; approximately 40% are singletons. Specimen: blood. These receptors came from an elderly man in good health.

V gene TRBV10-3 combines with J gene TRBJ2-3; D may be TRBD1 (5 bases). The germline V and J ends were trimmed by 2 bases and 2 bases, with 11 bases remaining between them. The CDR3 runs 15 residues. Germline V gives CDR1 ENHRY, CDR2 SYGVKD. CDR3 region: CAISEPRDHTDTQYF. For the CDR3, the DNA is TGTGCCATCAGTGAGCCCAGGGATCACACAGATACGCAGTATTTT.

This clonotype occurred a few times. The chain links TRBV6-2 or TRBV6-3 to TRBJ2-1; 7 bases align to TRBD2. The germline V gene has CDR1 MNHEY and CDR2 SVGEGT. The CDR3 covers 19 residues. With 5 bases clipped from V and 5 bases from J, the junction kept 21 bases outside the gene matches. DNA for the CDR3: TGTGCCAGCAGTCCGATCGGTACTAAGGGCGGGAGATCAAACAATGAGCAGTTCTTC. The encoded protein is CASSPIGTKGGRSNNEQFF.

The V call is TRBV27, the J call TRBJ2-2; a weak D match, TRBD1 (5 bases). Germline CDR1 MNHEY, CDR2 SMNVEV (reference sequence). Trimming took off 1 base at V and 5 bases at J, with 11 bases between the two ends. This CDR3 region has 15 residues. DNA for the CDR3: TGTGCCAGCAGTTTATTCGGACAAACGACCGGGGAGCTGTTTTTT. Residues: CASSLFGQTTGELFF.

This clonotype was seen repeatedly, ten times or more. V usage is TRBV2 and J usage is TRBJ2-3; 9 bases map to TRBD1. CDR3 length: 15 amino acids. J lost 4 bases, V lost 5 bases, and 7 bases had no gene match. Germline V gene sequence: CDR1 SNHLY, CDR2 FYNNEI. The CDR3 bases are TGTGCCAGCAGTTCCCGGGACAGGGATGCAGATACGCAGTATTTT. Protein product: CASSSRDRDADTQYF. Full variable domain (outside the CDR3, taken from reference TRBV2 and TRBJ2-3): EPEVTQTPSHQVTQMGQEVILRCVPISNHLYFYWYRQILGQKVEFLVSFYNNEISEKSEIFDDQFSVERPDGSNFTLKIRSTKLEDSAMYFCASSSRDRDADTQYFGPGTRLTVL.

The chain is built from TRBV10-3 and TRBJ2-7; 12 bases agree with TRBD2. The CDR3 runs 15 residues. Germline values: CDR1 ENHRY, CDR2 SYGVKD. V lost 6 bases to trimming and J lost 2 bases; unmatched junction nucleotides: 5. This CDR3 is CAIRWTSGIPYEQYF. The CDR3 coding sequence is TGTGCCATCAGATGGACTAGCGGGATACCCTACGAGCAGTACTTC.

This clonotype occurred a few times. The gene calls are TRBV20-1 and TRBJ2-3; 10 bases align to TRBD2. The CDR3 extends over 15 amino acids. Losses at the gene ends were 3 bases for V and 3 bases for J; bases not matched to a gene: 6. Looked up from germline, CDR1 is DFQATT and CDR2 is SNEGSKA (reference sequence). CDR3 bases: TGCAGTGCTAGTTCACTAGCGGGGTCGACAGATACGCAGTATTTT. Translated, it gives CSASSLAGSTDTQYF.

This chain's CDR3 is CASESGGAYNEQYF. CDR3 DNA: TGTGCCAGCGAAAGCGGGGGAGCTTACAATGAGCAGTACTTC. The chain employs TRBV11-2 and TRBJ2-1, with TRBD2 matching 8 bases. Near its end, the DNA agrees better with TRBJ2-7, so the J call may be wrong. Germline assignment: CDR1 SGHAT and CDR2 FQNNGV. The CDR3 sequence is 14 residues long.

The V call is TRBV10-1, the J call TRBJ2-5; weak D call: TRBD2 (6 bases). The CDR3 has 15 residues. Germline CDR1 and CDR2: WNHNN and SYGVQD (reference sequence). V was clipped by 0 bases and J by 11 bases, with 19 bases between them. CDR3 in amino acids: CASSESGTGVDEQYF. The CDR3, as DNA: TGCGCCAGCAGTGAGTCGGGGACTGGAGTAGATGAGCAGTACTTC.

This clonotype was found a few times. V gene TRBV12-3 or TRBV12-4 combines with J gene TRBJ2-7; D remains ambiguous. The CDR3 has 12 amino acids. Trimming cost V 5 bases and J 7 bases, with 12 bases left between them. The CDR3 loop is CASSLRKTEQYF. CDR3 nucleotide sequence: TGTGCCAGCAGTCTAAGGAAAACTGAGCAGTACTTC.

The chain is built from TRBV12-3 or TRBV12-4 and TRBJ2-3; D not resolved. The CDR3 consists of 15 residues. Deletions cut 7 bases from V and 0 bases from J, with 14 bases between. DNA for the CDR3: TGTGCCAGCACCCGCTCCACAGTGAGCACAGATACGCAGTATTTT. This encodes CASTRSTVSTDTQYF.

This sequence joins TRBV29-1 and TRBJ2-5; D unclear. The V and J ends lost 7 bases and 1 base respectively, with 13 bases between them. CDR3 length: 13 residues. Per germline, CDR1 SQVTM and CDR2 ANQGSEA. CDR3 sequence (DNA): TGCAGCGCTGACCCGGGCAGCCAAGAGACCCAGTACTTC. Residues: CSADPGSQETQYF.

The J gene is TRBJ1-5, the V gene TRBV3-1, with D hard to call. Per germline, CDR1 LGHDT and CDR2 YNNKEL (reference sequence). The CDR3 runs 15 residues. The germline V and J ends were trimmed by 8 bases and 3 bases, with 17 bases remaining between them. This CDR3 is CASSPHGQFNQPQHF. In DNA, the CDR3 is TGTGCCAGCTCGCCCCATGGGCAGTTCAATCAGCCCCAGCATTTT.

This clonotype was observed a few times. The chain employs TRBV3-1 and TRBJ2-6; 9 nucleotides match TRBD1. The CDR3 spans 15 residues. V trimming: 4 bases; J trimming: 2 bases; junction bases outside the gene matches: 0. The V gene's germline CDR1 is LGHDT and CDR2 YNNKEL (reference sequence). In nucleotides, the CDR3 is TGTGCCAGCAGCCGACAGGGGGCTGGGGCCAACGTCCTGACTTTC. As protein: CASSRQGAGANVLTF.

The gene calls are TRBV7-8 and TRBJ2-7; D is perhaps TRBD2 (6 bases). CDR3 length: 16 amino acids. Looked up from germline, CDR1 is SGHVS and CDR2 is FQNEAQ. V was trimmed by 4 bases and J by 2 bases, leaving 18 bases between them. The CDR3 DNA reads as TGTGCCAGCAGCTCGCGGGGTAAGGAGCCTCCCTACGAGCAGTACTTC. This translates into CASSSRGKEPPYEQYF.

The chain joins TRBV25-1 to TRBJ1-2; TRBD1 is a possible D gene (5 bases). CDR1 is MGHDK and CDR2 is SYGVNS in the germline V gene. Deletions cut 5 bases from V and 7 bases from J, with 8 bases between. The CDR3 is 11 residues long. The CDR3 loop reads CASSPGCGYTF. CDR3 nucleotide sequence: TGTGCCAGCAGTCCAGGGTGTGGCTACACCTTC.

This clonotype was seen only a few times. V is TRBV12-3 or TRBV12-4 and J is TRBJ2-7; D is possibly TRBD1 (6 bases). The CDR3 has 13 residues. V was clipped by 6 bases and J by 4 bases, with 13 bases between them. DNA of the CDR3: TGTGCCAGCAGCCATGACAGGAGGTACGAGCAGTACTTC. This codes for CASSHDRRYEQYF.

The chain carries TRBV20-1 and TRBJ2-2; 9 bases are a match to TRBD1. The CDR3 is 15 residues long. V lost 1 base and J lost 3; bases outside the gene matches: 3. CDR1 and CDR2 (germline): DFQATT, SNEGSKA (reference sequence). CDR3 in amino acids: CSARGDRADTGELFF. CDR3 DNA sequence: TGCAGTGCTAGAGGGGACAGGGCGGACACCGGGGAGCTGTTTTTT.

This chain links TRBV9 with TRBJ2-5, with 9 bases identical to TRBD1. The trim removed 3 bases at V and 12 bases at J, leaving 12 bases unmatched. CDR1 is SGDLS and CDR2 is YYNGEE in the germline V gene. This CDR3 is 14 amino acids long. The CDR3 protein is CASSDPGQGNEKYF. The CDR3 nucleotides are TGTGCCAGCAGCGATCCGGGACAGGGCAATGAGAAGTACTTC.

This chain connects TRBV6-1 to TRBJ1-6; possible D gene TRBD1, 6 bases. There are 15 residues in the CDR3. Germline V gives CDR1 MNHNS, CDR2 SASEGT. V was pared by 2 bases and J by 7 bases, with 12 bases between. DNA of the CDR3: TGTGCCAGCAGTGAAACGGCAGGGGAAAATTCACCCCTCCACTTT. This gives the protein CASSETAGENSPLHF.